The clone carrying this T cell receptor beta chain was counted many times. No antigen is known for it. Preparation of TCR beta libraries was done by quantitative 5'-RACE with molecular barcodes. One entry per CDR3 protein, called by TCRdb with MiXCR from the 5' RACE reads. The table has some 140,000 distinct CDR3 sequences, 17% seen once. This entry belongs to a study of CD8 T cells in ankylosing spondylitis. Regarding the study as a whole: Blood of patients with ankylosing spondylitis appeared to be characterized by a TCR beta motif of several highly homologous variants. Relatively rare in peripheral blood, disease-linked clones were also CD8+. As reported, disease-linked clones showed significant enrichment in matched ankylosing spondylitis synovial fluid. Several of the motif variants were reported before in synovial fluid and blood from reactive arthritis.

Per germline, CDR1 LGHNA and CDR2 YSLEER. This CDR3 has 14 amino acids. V was cut by 0 bases and J by 6 bases, with 10 bases left in between. The receptor was derived from a male donor with ankylosing spondylitis. The V call is TRBV4-3, the J call TRBJ2-3; D is uncertain. Sequencing was done on a sample of blood, either unsorted or a sorted T cell fraction (not recorded which). Here the CDR3 DNA reads TGCGCCAGCAGCCAAGATATAGGGCCCGATACGCAGTATTTT. Its translation is CASSQDIGPDTQYF.